The sequence of this TCR beta chain was determined in a study of T cell repertoires in cytomegalovirus infection. At the level of the study: Matching HLA type, along with CMV infection, was indicated by public TCR beta signatures. Overall study findings and caveats: Dominant in the ex vivo response were TCR beta clonotypes restricted by HLA-C and specific for CMV. Totalled public TCR beta family frequency picked out people who carried CMV plus the relevant HLA.

The CDR3 spans 16 residues. The germline gives CDR1 SGHTA, CDR2 FQGNSA. The V gene end was trimmed by 1 base and the J gene end by 6 bases; junction bases not matched to a gene: 6. One entry per CDR3 protein, called by TCRdb with MiXCR from the reads. The sample includes about 300,000 distinct CDR3 sequences, around 25% of them seen just once. This clonotype was picked up many times. Antigen specificity is unknown. The source is a human donor in good health (CMV status not recorded). Some clones in this sample may be carry-over from other donors' samples. Sample: PBMCs. The chain uses TRBV7-2 and TRBJ2-5, with 12 bases matching TRBD2. The CDR3 DNA sequence: TGTGCCAGCAGCTTAGGACTAGCGGGAGAAGGAAAGACCCAGTACTTC. It yields the protein CASSLGLAGEGKTQYF.